This TCR beta chain was recorded in a study of cytomegalovirus exposure and HLA in healthy donors. Findings and caveats of the study: In vitro testing confirmed a few CMV-associated chains as specific for CMV antigens.

The repertoire was sequenced with immunoSEQ multiplex PCR; TCRdb's copy has only in-frame clones and lacks some. Seen here are 100,000 to 130,000 clones, about 94% observed once, and the top ten hold 0.67%. There are 14 residues in the CDR3. V was cut by 4 bases and J by 12 bases, with 17 bases left in between. Germline V gene data show CDR1 as SGHTS and CDR2 as YDEGEE. To note about this clone: Antigen specificity is unknown.

This TCR came from a woman between 18 and 29 years old in good health and CMV-seronegative. The chain links TRBV5-8 to TRBJ1-6; perhaps TRBD1 as D (6 bases). Material for sequencing was PBMCs. The CDR3 here is CASSTPSLRGPLHF. The DNA of the CDR3 is TGTGCCAGCAGCACACCGTCCCTCAGGGGACCCCTCCACTTT.